This T cell receptor beta chain is drawn from a study of cytomegalovirus exposure and HLA in healthy donors. The study's findings and limits: Roughly uniform depth of sequencing across donors was assumed in presence/absence analyses. About 180 TCR beta chains were listed as cytomegalovirus-associated.

A word on this clone: The antigen is undetermined.

Primers for the PCR totalled 60 Vbeta and 13 Jbeta. The protocol was immunoSEQ multiplex PCR, while the TCRdb copy is restricted to in-frame clones and leaves out a portion. The repertoire holds some 140,000 clones, with 65% to 80% as singletons. The sequence came from a male donor in good health and CMV-seropositive. Specimen: PBMCs.

The DNA for the CDR3 is TGTGCCAGTAGTATCATGGGGGTAGCGGGCTACACAGATACGCAGTATTTT. It codes for CASSIMGVAGYTDTQYF. V is TRBV19 and J is TRBJ2-3, with TRBD2 matching 7 bases. The CDR3 contains 17 residues. Germline V CDR1 and CDR2: LNHDA, SQIVND (reference sequence). Trimming cost V 3 bases and J 2 bases; bases outside gene matches: 11. Full variable domain (outside the CDR3, taken from reference TRBV19 and TRBJ2-3): DGGITQSPKYLFRKEGQNVTLSCEQNLNHDAMYWYRQDPGQGLRLIYYSQIVNDFQKGDIAEGYSVSREKKESFPLTVTSAQKNPTAFYLCASSIMGVAGYTDTQYFGPGTRLTVL.